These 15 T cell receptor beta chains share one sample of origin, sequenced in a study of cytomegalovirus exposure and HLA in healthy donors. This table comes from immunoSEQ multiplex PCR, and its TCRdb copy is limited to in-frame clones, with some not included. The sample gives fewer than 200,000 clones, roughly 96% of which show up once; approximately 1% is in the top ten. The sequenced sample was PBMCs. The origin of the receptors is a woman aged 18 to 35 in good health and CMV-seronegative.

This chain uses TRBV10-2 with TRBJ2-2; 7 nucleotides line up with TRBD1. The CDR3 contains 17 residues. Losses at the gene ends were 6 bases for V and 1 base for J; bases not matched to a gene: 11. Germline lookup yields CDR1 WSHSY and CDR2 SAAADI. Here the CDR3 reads CASSDHVTGRNTGELFF. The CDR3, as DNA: TGCGCCAGCAGCGATCACGTGACAGGGAGGAACACCGGGGAGCTGTTTTTT.

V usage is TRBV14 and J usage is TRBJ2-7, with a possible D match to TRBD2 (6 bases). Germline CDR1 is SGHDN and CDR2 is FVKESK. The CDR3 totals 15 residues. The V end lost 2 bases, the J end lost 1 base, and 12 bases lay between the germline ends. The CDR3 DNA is TGTGCCAGCAGCCAAATCCCCGGGGGATCCTACGAGCAGTACTTC. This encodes CASSQIPGGSYEQYF.

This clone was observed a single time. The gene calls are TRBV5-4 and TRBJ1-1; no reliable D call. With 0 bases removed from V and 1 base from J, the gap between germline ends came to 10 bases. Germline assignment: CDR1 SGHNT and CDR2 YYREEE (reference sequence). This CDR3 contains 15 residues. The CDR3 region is CASSLAARTNTEAFF. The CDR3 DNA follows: TGTGCCAGCAGCTTGGCCGCGAGAACGAACACTGAAGCTTTCTTT.

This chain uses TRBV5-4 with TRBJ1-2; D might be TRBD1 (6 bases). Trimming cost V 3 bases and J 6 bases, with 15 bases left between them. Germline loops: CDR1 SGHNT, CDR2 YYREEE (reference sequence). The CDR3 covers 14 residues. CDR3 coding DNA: TGTGCCAGCAGCTCTATCCTACAGGGCCATGGCTACACCTTC. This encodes CASSSILQGHGYTF.

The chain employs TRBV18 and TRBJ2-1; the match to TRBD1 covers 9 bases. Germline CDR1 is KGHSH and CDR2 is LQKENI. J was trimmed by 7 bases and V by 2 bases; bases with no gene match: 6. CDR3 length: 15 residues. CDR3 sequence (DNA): TGTGCCAGCTCACCAGGGGGGACAGGGATGAATGAGCAGTTCTTC. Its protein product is CASSPGGTGMNEQFF.

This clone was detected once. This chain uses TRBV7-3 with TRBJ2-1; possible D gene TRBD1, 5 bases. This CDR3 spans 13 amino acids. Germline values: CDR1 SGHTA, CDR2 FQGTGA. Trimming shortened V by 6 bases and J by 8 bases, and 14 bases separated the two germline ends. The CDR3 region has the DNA TGTGCCAGCAGTACCGGACACGGCCATGAGCAGTTCTTC. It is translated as CASSTGHGHEQFF.

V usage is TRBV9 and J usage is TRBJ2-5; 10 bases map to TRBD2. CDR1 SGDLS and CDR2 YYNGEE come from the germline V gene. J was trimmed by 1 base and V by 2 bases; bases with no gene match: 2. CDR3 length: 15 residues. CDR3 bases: TGTGCCAGCAGCGTTAGCGGGGGGTCCCAAGAGACCCAGTACTTC. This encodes CASSVSGGSQETQYF.

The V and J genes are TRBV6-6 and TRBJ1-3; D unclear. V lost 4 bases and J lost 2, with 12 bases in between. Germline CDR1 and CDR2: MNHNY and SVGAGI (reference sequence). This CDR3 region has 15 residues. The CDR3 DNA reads TGTGCCAGCAGTTCCACCTCCGGGACTGGAAACACCATATATTTT. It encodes CASSSTSGTGNTIYF.

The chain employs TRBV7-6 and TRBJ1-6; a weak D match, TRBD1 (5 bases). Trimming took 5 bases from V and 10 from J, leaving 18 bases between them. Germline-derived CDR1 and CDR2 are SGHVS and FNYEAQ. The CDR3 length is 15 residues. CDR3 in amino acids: CASSPDSNFDSPLHF. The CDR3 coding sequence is TGTGCCAGCAGCCCTGACAGTAATTTCGACTCACCCCTCCACTTT.

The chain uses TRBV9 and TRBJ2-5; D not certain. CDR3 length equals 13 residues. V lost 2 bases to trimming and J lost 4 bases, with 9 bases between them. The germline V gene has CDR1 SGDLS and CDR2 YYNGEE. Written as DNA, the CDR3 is TGTGCCAGCAGCGTTCTGGAGCTAGAGACCCAGTACTTC. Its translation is CASSVLELETQYF.

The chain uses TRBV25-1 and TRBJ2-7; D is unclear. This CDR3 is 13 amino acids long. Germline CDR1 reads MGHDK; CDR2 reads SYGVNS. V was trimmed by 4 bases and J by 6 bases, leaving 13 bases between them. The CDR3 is CASSAPGIGEQYF. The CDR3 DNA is TGTGCCAGCAGTGCCCCGGGTATTGGCGAGCAGTACTTC.

The CDR3 spells CASSSFSGATNEKLFF. CDR3 nucleotides: TGTGCCAGCAGCTCGTTCTCGGGGGCAACTAATGAAAAACTGTTTTTT. The chain recombines TRBV7-6 with TRBJ1-4; D is possibly TRBD1 (5 bases). Germline CDR1 SGHVS, CDR2 FNYEAQ. Trimming cost V 4 bases and J 0 bases, with 12 bases left between them. The CDR3 is 16 amino acids.

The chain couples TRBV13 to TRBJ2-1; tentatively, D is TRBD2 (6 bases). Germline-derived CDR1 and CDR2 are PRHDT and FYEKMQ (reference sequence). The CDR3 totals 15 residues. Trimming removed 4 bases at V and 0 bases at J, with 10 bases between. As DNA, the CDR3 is TGTGCCAGCAGCTCCGGGACTGACTCCTACAATGAGCAGTTCTTC. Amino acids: CASSSGTDSYNEQFF.

The CDR3 region has the DNA TGTGCCAGCAGCTTACTCGGGGTGGGAGAGACCCAGTACTTC. This translates into CASSLLGVGETQYF. The V and J genes are TRBV7-3 and TRBJ2-5; D might be TRBD2 (5 bases). CDR1 SGHTA and CDR2 FQGTGA come from the germline V gene. The CDR3 totals 14 residues. V was pared by 2 bases and J by 4 bases, with 11 bases between.

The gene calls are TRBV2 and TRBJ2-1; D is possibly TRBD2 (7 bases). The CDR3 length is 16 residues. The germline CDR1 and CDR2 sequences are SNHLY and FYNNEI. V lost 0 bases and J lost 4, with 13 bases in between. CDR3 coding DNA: TGTGCCAGCAGTGAAGCAGGGGGGGAGATATACAATGAGCAGTTCTTC. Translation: CASSEAGGEIYNEQFF. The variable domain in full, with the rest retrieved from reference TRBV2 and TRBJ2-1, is EPEVTQTPSHQVTQMGQEVILRCVPISNHLYFYWYRQILGQKVEFLVSFYNNEISEKSEIFDDQFSVERPDGSNFTLKIRSTKLEDSAMYFCASSEAGGEIYNEQFFGPGTRLTVL.